The 20 T cell receptor beta chains below come from one sample, sequenced in a study of T cell responses to AZD1222 COVID-19 vaccine. TCRdb keeps only in-frame clones here, not all; method: immunoSEQ multiplex PCR. The table shows 82,000 or so clones, with more than 90% occurring only once. Here the sequenced sample was peripheral blood, taken on day 0 of AZD1222 vaccination. Receptors originate from an adult in good health.

This sequence joins TRBV6-4 and TRBJ2-2, with 8 bases lining up with TRBD1. Per germline, CDR1 MRHNA and CDR2 SNTAGT. J gave up 5 bases and V 7 bases, and 6 bases lay outside the gene matches. This CDR3 is 14 amino acids long. The CDR3 protein is CASKSDRGTGELFF. CDR3 nucleotides: TGTGCCAGCAAGAGTGACAGGGGTACCGGGGAGCTGTTTTTT.

This clone was observed once. This chain links TRBV30 with TRBJ1-1; TRBD1 matches at 9 bases. The length of the CDR3 is 15 residues. Per the germline V gene, CDR1 is GTSNPN and CDR2 is SVGIG (reference sequence). The V gene end was trimmed by 3 bases and the J gene end by 4 bases; junction bases not matched to a gene: 9. CDR3 sequence: CAWRGQGSGFTEAFF. DNA of the CDR3: TGTGCCTGGAGGGGACAGGGCAGTGGGTTCACTGAAGCTTTCTTT.

This clone has a single count. In nucleotides, the CDR3 is TGTGCCAGCAGCGTACGGGCGGGTGCCACAGATACGCAGTATTTT. Its protein product is CASSVRAGATDTQYF. V is TRBV9 and J is TRBJ2-3, with D possibly TRBD2 on 5 matching bases. Trimming took off 1 base at V and 2 bases at J, with 11 bases between the two ends. The CDR3 is 15 residues long. Per the germline V gene, CDR1 is SGDLS and CDR2 is YYNGEE.

This chain connects TRBV5-5 to TRBJ1-1; 10 nucleotides line up with TRBD1. V lost 0 bases to trimming and J lost 5 bases; unmatched junction nucleotides: 10. CDR1 and CDR2 from the germline V gene are SGHKS and YYEKEE (reference sequence). CDR3 length: 17 residues. This CDR3 reads CASSLVVSDRGRTEAFF. CDR3 sequence (DNA): TGTGCCAGCAGCTTGGTGGTCTCCGACAGGGGGCGAACTGAAGCTTTCTTT.

The chain combines TRBV9 with TRBJ1-2; 7 positions match TRBD1. The V gene end was trimmed by 3 bases and the J gene end by 0 bases; junction bases not matched to a gene: 5. The germline gives CDR1 SGDLS, CDR2 YYNGEE. The CDR3 spans 15 residues. The CDR3 DNA reads as TGTGCCAGCAGCGGTACAGGGACAGCTAACTATGGCTACACCTTC. It is translated as CASSGTGTANYGYTF.

Points on this clone: Mismatch with germline at one junction end may stem from a read error. The chain joins TRBV11-2 to TRBJ2-1; TRBD2 might be the D (5 bases). The CDR3 covers 11 residues. Germline V gives CDR1 SGHAT, CDR2 FQNNGV. This CDR3 is CASSFQRRMVF. The CDR3 DNA reads TGTGCCAGCAGCTTCCAGCGGCGTATGGTCTTC.

This chain uses TRBV9 with TRBJ2-7; 9 bases fit TRBD2. The length of the CDR3 is 14 residues. Germline assignment: CDR1 SGDLS and CDR2 YYNGEE. V lost 4 bases and J lost 2; bases outside the gene matches: 4. The CDR3 sequence is CASSLSGGTYEQYF. CDR3 in DNA: TGTGCCAGCAGCCTAAGCGGGGGGACCTACGAGCAGTACTTC.

The V gene is TRBV30, the J gene TRBJ1-6; a possible D gene is TRBD1 (6 bases). This CDR3 has 19 residues. Germline values: CDR1 GTSNPN, CDR2 SVGIG (reference sequence). Trimming cost V 5 bases and J 2 bases, with 25 bases left between them. CDR3: CAWARRRAGVRPYNSPLHF. The CDR3 coding sequence is TGTGCCTGGGCGCGACGCAGGGCAGGGGTACGTCCCTATAATTCACCCCTCCACTTT.

The chain employs TRBV6-2 or TRBV6-3 and TRBJ2-1; TRBD1 matches at 9 bases. CDR1 is MNHEY, CDR2 SVGEGT, per germline. The CDR3 has 16 amino acids. Germline trimming cut 2 bases from V and 6 bases from J; bases unmatched to any gene: 8. The CDR3 sequence: CASSYPEDRGANEQFF. In DNA form, the CDR3 reads TGTGCCAGCAGTTACCCCGAGGACAGGGGAGCCAATGAGCAGTTCTTC.

V usage is TRBV15 and J usage is TRBJ2-2; a possible D gene is TRBD2 (6 bases). Trimming removed 10 bases from V and 8 bases from J, with 8 bases in between. CDR1 and CDR2 (germline): LNHNV, YYDKDF (reference sequence). The CDR3 runs to 10 residues. CDR3 residues: CAIGSGELFF. The CDR3 nucleotides read TGTGCCATCGGGAGTGGGGAGCTGTTTTTT.

V gene TRBV7-9 combines with J gene TRBJ1-1; tentatively, D is TRBD1 (6 bases). Germline V lookup: CDR1 SEHNR, CDR2 FQNEAQ (reference sequence). The CDR3 spans 14 residues. Trimming shortened V by 2 bases and J by 4 bases, and 11 bases separated the two germline ends. In nucleotides, the CDR3 is TGTGCCAGCAGCTTAATGGGGGGCGGCACTGAAGCTTTCTTT. Translation: CASSLMGGGTEAFF.

The chain links TRBV2 to TRBJ2-2, with D maybe TRBD2 (5 bases). The V gene's germline CDR1 is SNHLY and CDR2 FYNNEI. Between the trimmed V and J ends, which lost 3 bases and 4 bases, there was a span of 12 bases. The CDR3 consists of 15 residues. DNA for the CDR3: TGTGCCAGCAGTGATCGGGTAGGAGGCACCGGGGAGCTGTTTTTT. It specifies CASSDRVGGTGELFF. Full variable domain (outside the CDR3, taken from reference TRBV2 and TRBJ2-2): EPEVTQTPSHQVTQMGQEVILRCVPISNHLYFYWYRQILGQKVEFLVSFYNNEISEKSEIFDDQFSVERPDGSNFTLKIRSTKLEDSAMYFCASSDRVGGTGELFFGEGSRLTVL.

The chain is built from TRBV18 and TRBJ2-5, with unresolved D. Germline V gene sequence: CDR1 KGHSH, CDR2 LQKENI. The CDR3 consists of 14 residues. V dropped 3 bases and J dropped 3 bases, with 11 bases sitting between them. The CDR3: CASSPFGGKETQYF. The DNA for the CDR3 is TGTGCCAGCTCACCGTTCGGCGGAAAAGAGACCCAGTACTTC.

Here the CDR3 DNA reads TGTGCCACCAGCCGAATGCTTGGGGCGGGGGGCACAGATACGCAGTATTTT. It encodes CATSRMLGAGGTDTQYF. This rearrangement joins TRBV15 to TRBJ2-3; 7 bases are shared with TRBD2. From germline, CDR1 is LNHNV and CDR2 YYDKDF (reference sequence). V shed 5 bases, J shed 1 base, and the junction held 12 bases outside the gene matches. The CDR3 runs to 17 residues.

This rearrangement joins TRBV3-1 (or the pseudogene TRBV3-2) to TRBJ1-4; a possible D gene is TRBD1 (5 bases). The CDR3 spans 13 residues. The ends were cut back, 4 bases at V and 8 bases at J, with 11 bases in the middle. The germline V gene has CDR1 LGHDT and CDR2 YNNKEL (reference sequence). The CDR3 spells CASSPQGLEKLFF. DNA for the CDR3: TGTGCCAGCAGCCCCCAGGGACTGGAAAAACTGTTTTTT.

The V call is TRBV29-1, the J call TRBJ1-2, with D unresolved. CDR1 is SQVTM and CDR2 is ANQGSEA in the germline V gene. This CDR3 comprises 10 residues. The V gene lost 6 bases and the J gene lost 3 bases, with 5 bases spanning the gap. CDR3 amino acids: CSVWDYGYTF. The CDR3 region has the DNA TGCAGCGTATGGGACTATGGCTACACCTTC.

For the CDR3, the DNA is TGTGCCAGCAGCCTTCGAGGACAGTACTATGGCTACACCTTC. This codes for CASSLRGQYYGYTF. The gene calls are TRBV7-9 and TRBJ1-2, with D possibly TRBD1 on 6 matching bases. Per germline, CDR1 SEHNR and CDR2 FQNEAQ (reference sequence). The CDR3 has 14 amino acids. Trimming stripped 5 bases from V and 3 bases from J, with 13 bases between.

The CDR3 loop reads CASSPFISSTEAFF. In DNA form, the CDR3 reads TGTGCCAGTAGTCCCTTCATCAGCAGCACTGAAGCTTTCTTT. The rearrangement uses TRBV19 and TRBJ1-1, with D unresolved. There are 14 residues in the CDR3. The germline CDR1 and CDR2 sequences are LNHDA and SQIVND (reference sequence). Deletions cut 5 bases from V and 4 bases from J, with 14 bases between.

This sequence joins TRBV5-8 and TRBJ2-3; 8 bases align to TRBD2. There are 16 residues in the CDR3. The V and J ends lost 1 base and 2 bases, in that order; junction bases with no gene match: 6. CDR1 and CDR2 from the germline V gene are SGHTS and YDEGEE. The DNA for the CDR3 is TGTGCCAGCAGCTTGACCGGGGGGGCCCCCACAGATACGCAGTATTTT. This gives the protein CASSLTGGAPTDTQYF.

The chain links TRBV20-1 to TRBJ1-1, with 11 bases that match TRBD1. Germline V CDR1 and CDR2: DFQATT, SNEGSKA (reference sequence). The V gene end was trimmed by 6 bases and the J gene end by 11 bases; junction bases not matched to a gene: 17. The CDR3 runs 15 residues. CDR3 sequence: CSASNRGQGVYWAFF. The CDR3 DNA sequence: TGCAGTGCCAGTAACCGGGGACAGGGGGTTTACTGGGCTTTCTTT.